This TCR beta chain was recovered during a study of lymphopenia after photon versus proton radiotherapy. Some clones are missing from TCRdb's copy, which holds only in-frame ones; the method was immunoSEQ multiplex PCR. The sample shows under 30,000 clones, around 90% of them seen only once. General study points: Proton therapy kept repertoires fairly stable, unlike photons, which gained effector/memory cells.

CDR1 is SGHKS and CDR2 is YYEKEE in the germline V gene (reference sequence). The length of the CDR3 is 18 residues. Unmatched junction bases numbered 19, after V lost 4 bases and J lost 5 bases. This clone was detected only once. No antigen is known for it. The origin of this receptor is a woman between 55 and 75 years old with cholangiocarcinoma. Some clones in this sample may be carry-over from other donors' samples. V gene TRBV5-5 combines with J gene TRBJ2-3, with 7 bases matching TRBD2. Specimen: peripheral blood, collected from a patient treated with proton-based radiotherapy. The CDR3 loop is CASSLQAGVAYSGDTQYF. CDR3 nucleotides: TGTGCCAGCAGCCTACAGGCGGGGGTCGCCTATAGTGGAGATACGCAGTATTTT.